These 11 T cell receptor beta chains came from one sample sequenced in a study of T cell repertoires in breast cancer. A second nested PCR with blocking oligonucleotides suppressed unpaired genes. TCRdb re-called the emulsion pairing reads with MiXCR, one entry per CDR3 protein. The sample consists of some 37,000 distinct CDR3 sequences, roughly 42% of them appearing once. The expanded emulsion RT-PCR method captured paired alpha and beta chains from CD8+ T cells. The material sequenced was CD8+ T cells. These TCRs come from a pool of human donors with breast cancer or a healthy control (not recorded which).

V usage is TRBV12-3 or TRBV12-4 and J usage is TRBJ1-5, with D possibly matching TRBD1 (6 bases). The CDR3 runs to 16 residues. V was pared by 6 bases and J by 0 bases, with 15 bases between. The CDR3 reads CASSVQGGDSNQPQHF. The CDR3, as DNA: TGTGCCAGCAGCGTACAGGGAGGGGATAGCAATCAGCCCCAGCATTTT.

This clonotype was detected a few times. V is TRBV6-5 and J is TRBJ2-1; 13 positions agree with TRBD2. Trimming removed 5 bases from V and 6 bases from J; junction bases left unmatched: 7. This CDR3 is 16 amino acids long. Germline CDR1 reads MNHEY; CDR2 reads SVGAGI. The CDR3 loop reads CASSHGLAGEINEQFF. The CDR3 DNA reads as TGTGCCAGCAGTCACGGACTAGCGGGAGAGATCAATGAGCAGTTCTTC.

This clonotype was picked up a small number of times. A much larger clone lies one base from this, so it may be a read error. The chain recombines TRBV25-1 with TRBJ1-2; no reliable D call. The CDR3 is 13 residues long. CDR1 MGHDK and CDR2 SYGVNS come from the germline V gene. The CDR3 reads CAGSRAGVYGYTF. In DNA, the CDR3 is TGTGCCGGCAGCCGAGCCGGGGTCTATGGCTACACCTTC.

This chain uses TRBV20-1 with TRBJ2-3; D not resolved. The germline V gene has CDR1 DFQATT and CDR2 SNEGSKA (reference sequence). The CDR3 is 11 amino acids. V lost 4 bases, J lost 6 bases, and 8 bases lay in between. The CDR3 DNA is TGCAGTGCTAAAGTAGTGGATACGCAGTATTTT. Translating it yields CSAKVVDTQYF.

The table lists this clonotype with a few counts. The chain uses TRBV2 and TRBJ1-1; the D gene is possibly TRBD1 (5 bases). Between the trimmed V and J ends, which lost 4 bases and 2 bases, there was a span of 11 bases. The length of the CDR3 is 14 residues. Germline lookup yields CDR1 SNHLY and CDR2 FYNNEI. CDR3 loop: CASSALQVNTEAFF. As DNA, the CDR3 is TGTGCCAGCAGTGCCCTACAGGTAAACACTGAAGCTTTCTTT. The entire variable domain, with the rest obtained from reference TRBV2 and TRBJ1-1, is as follows: EPEVTQTPSHQVTQMGQEVILRCVPISNHLYFYWYRQILGQKVEFLVSFYNNEISEKSEIFDDQFSVERPDGSNFTLKIRSTKLEDSAMYFCASSALQVNTEAFFGQGTRLTVV.

The V call is TRBV4-1, the J call TRBJ1-5, with D unresolved. Trimming took off 0 bases at V and 9 bases at J, with 24 bases between the two ends. CDR1 and CDR2 (germline): MGHRA, YSYEKL. This CDR3 region has 18 residues. CDR3 amino acids: CASSQDPVLRSIGLPQHF. DNA for the CDR3: TGCGCCAGCAGCCAAGATCCAGTTCTCAGGTCAATCGGTCTGCCCCAGCATTTT.

The CDR3 is CASSDRDLGYQETQYF. Written as DNA, the CDR3 is TGTGCCAGCAGCGACCGGGACCTTGGGTACCAAGAGACCCAGTACTTC. The V call is TRBV7-9, the J call TRBJ2-5; D might be TRBD1 or TRBD2, each matching 5 bases. V lost 5 bases and J lost 0, with 16 bases in between. CDR3 length: 16 amino acids. CDR1 is SEHNR, CDR2 FQNEAQ, per germline (reference sequence).

The table lists this clonotype with many counts. This chain uses TRBV5-1 with TRBJ1-5, with D hard to call. CDR1 and CDR2 (germline): SGHRS, YFSETQ. The CDR3 has 15 residues. V lost 4 bases, J lost 2 bases, and 13 bases lay in between. CDR3 in amino acids: CASSPTPSGNQPQHF. The DNA of the CDR3 is TGCGCCAGCAGCCCAACCCCTAGCGGCAATCAGCCCCAGCATTTT. Full variable domain (outside the CDR3, taken from reference TRBV5-1 and TRBJ1-5): KAGVTQTPRYLIKTRGQQVTLSCSPISGHRSVSWYQQTPGQGLQFLFEYFSETQRNKGNFPGRFSGRQFSNSRSEMNVSTLELGDSALYLCASSPTPSGNQPQHFGDGTRLSIL.

The sample holds many counts of this clonotype. The rearrangement links TRBV20-1 to TRBJ1-1; TRBD1 matches 8 bases. This CDR3 comprises 15 residues. Trimming removed 2 bases from V and 4 bases from J; junction bases left unmatched: 9. In germline, CDR1 is DFQATT, CDR2 SNEGSKA (reference sequence). DNA for the CDR3: TGCAGTGCTAGAAATCCAGGGGGCGATGGCACTGAAGCTTTCTTT. Protein sequence: CSARNPGGDGTEAFF.

The chain carries TRBV24-1 and TRBJ2-7, with no clear D. V lost 5 bases, J lost 6 bases, and 1 base lay in between. The CDR3 extends over 9 amino acids. CDR1 KGHDR and CDR2 SFDVKD come from the germline V gene. The CDR3 loop reads CATSAEQYF. The CDR3 bases are TGTGCCACCAGTGCCGAGCAGTACTTC.

V usage is TRBV7-8 and J usage is TRBJ2-3, with 7 bases identical to TRBD2. This CDR3 is 16 amino acids long. Germline CDR1 SGHVS, CDR2 FQNEAQ. J lost 4 bases, V lost 3 bases, and 10 bases had no gene match. The CDR3 nucleotides are TGTGCCAGCAGCTTTCAAGGGGAGGGCTTCGCAGATACGCAGTATTTT. Protein: CASSFQGEGFADTQYF.